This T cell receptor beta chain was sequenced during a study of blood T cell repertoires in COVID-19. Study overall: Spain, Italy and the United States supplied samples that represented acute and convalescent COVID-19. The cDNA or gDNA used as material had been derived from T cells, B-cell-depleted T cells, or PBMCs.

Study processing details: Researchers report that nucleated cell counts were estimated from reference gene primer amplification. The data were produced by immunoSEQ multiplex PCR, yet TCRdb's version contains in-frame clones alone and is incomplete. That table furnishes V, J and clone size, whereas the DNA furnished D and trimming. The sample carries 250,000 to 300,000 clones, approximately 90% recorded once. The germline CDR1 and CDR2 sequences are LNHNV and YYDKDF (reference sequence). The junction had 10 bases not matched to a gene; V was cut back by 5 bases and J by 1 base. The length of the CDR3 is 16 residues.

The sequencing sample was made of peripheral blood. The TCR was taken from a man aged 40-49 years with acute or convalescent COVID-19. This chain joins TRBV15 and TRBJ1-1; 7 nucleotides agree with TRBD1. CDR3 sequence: CATSGRTGPENTEAFF. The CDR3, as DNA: TGTGCCACCAGCGGGCGGACAGGACCAGAGAACACTGAAGCTTTCTTT.